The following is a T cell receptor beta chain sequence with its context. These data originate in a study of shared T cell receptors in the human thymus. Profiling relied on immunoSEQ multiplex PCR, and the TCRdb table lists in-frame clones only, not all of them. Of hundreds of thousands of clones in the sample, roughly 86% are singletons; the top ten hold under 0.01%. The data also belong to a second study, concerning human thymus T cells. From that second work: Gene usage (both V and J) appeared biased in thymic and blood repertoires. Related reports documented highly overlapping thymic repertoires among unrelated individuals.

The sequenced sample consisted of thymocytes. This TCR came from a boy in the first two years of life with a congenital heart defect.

The CDR3 sequence: CASIGGVNEKLFF. CDR3 coding DNA: TGTGCCAGCATCGGTGGTGTTAATGAAAAACTGTTTTTT. The V and J genes are TRBV6-1 and TRBJ1-4, with D unresolved. The CDR3 is 13 amino acids. Germline assignment: CDR1 MNHNS and CDR2 SASEGT. Trimming took off 7 bases at V and 4 bases at J, with 10 bases between the two ends.